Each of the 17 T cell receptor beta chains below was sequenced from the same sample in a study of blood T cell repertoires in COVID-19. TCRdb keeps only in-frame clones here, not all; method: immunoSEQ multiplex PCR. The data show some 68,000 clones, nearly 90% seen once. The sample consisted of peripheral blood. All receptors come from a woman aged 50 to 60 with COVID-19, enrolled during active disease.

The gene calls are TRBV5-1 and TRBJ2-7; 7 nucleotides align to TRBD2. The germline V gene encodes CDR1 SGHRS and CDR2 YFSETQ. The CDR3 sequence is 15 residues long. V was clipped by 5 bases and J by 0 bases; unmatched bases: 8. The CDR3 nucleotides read TGCGCCAGCAGGGTCGGAGGGAGGGCCTCCTACGAGCAGTACTTC. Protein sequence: CASRVGGRASYEQYF.

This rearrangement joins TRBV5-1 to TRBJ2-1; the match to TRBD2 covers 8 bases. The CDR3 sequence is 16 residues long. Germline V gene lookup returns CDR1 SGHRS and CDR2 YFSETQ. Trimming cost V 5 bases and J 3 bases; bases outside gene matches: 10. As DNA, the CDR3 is TGCGCCAGCAGTTCGGGCGATAGCGGGGTCTACAATGAGCAGTTCTTC. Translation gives CASSSGDSGVYNEQFF.

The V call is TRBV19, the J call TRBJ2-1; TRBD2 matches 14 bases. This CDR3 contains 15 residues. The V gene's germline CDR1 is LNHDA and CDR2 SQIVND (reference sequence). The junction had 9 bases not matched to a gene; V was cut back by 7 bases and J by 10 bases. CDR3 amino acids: CASMAGLAGAREQFF. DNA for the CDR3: TGTGCCAGTATGGCGGGACTAGCGGGGGCAAGGGAGCAGTTCTTC.

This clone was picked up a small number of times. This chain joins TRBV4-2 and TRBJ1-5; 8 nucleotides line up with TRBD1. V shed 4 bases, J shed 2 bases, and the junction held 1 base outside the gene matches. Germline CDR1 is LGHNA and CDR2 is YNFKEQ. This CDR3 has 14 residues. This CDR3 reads CASSRGQGNQPQHF. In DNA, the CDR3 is TGTGCCAGCAGCCGGGGACAGGGCAATCAGCCCCAGCATTTT.

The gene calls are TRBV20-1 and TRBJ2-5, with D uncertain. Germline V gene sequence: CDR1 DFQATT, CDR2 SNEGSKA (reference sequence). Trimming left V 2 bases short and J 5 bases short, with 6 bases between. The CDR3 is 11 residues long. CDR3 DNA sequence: TGCAGTGCTAGATCGGTGGAGACCCAGTACTTC. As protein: CSARSVETQYF.

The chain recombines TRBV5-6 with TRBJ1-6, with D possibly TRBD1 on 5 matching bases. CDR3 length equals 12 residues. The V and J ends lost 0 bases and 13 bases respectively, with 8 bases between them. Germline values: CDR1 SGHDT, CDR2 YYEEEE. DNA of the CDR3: TGTGCCAGCAGCTTGGCCGCAGGGCCCCTCCACTTT. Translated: CASSLAAGPLHF.

The CDR3 region has the DNA TGTGCCAGCAACCAACAGGGGGCCCATCAGCCCCAGCATTTT. It encodes CASNQQGAHQPQHF. The chain uses TRBV6-5 and TRBJ1-5; TRBD1 matches 9 bases. With V trimmed by 7 bases and J by 5 bases, 6 bases remained unmatched. There are 14 residues in the CDR3. The germline CDR1 and CDR2 sequences are MNHEY and SVGAGI.

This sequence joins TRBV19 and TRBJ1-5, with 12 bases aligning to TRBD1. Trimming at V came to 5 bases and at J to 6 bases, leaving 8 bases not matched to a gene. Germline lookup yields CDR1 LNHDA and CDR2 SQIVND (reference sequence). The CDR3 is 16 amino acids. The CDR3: CASSAAGTGGSQPQHF. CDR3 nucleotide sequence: TGTGCCAGTAGTGCCGCGGGGACAGGGGGCAGTCAGCCCCAGCATTTT.

CDR3 DNA: TGCAGCGTTTCCCCTGGCGGGAGAGGAGATACGCAGTATTTT. Translation gives CSVSPGGRGDTQYF. The chain has TRBV29-1 and TRBJ2-3; TRBD2 agrees at 7 bases. Germline-derived CDR1 and CDR2 are SQVTM and ANQGSEA. This CDR3 comprises 14 residues. V lost 5 bases and J lost 5; bases outside the gene matches: 10.

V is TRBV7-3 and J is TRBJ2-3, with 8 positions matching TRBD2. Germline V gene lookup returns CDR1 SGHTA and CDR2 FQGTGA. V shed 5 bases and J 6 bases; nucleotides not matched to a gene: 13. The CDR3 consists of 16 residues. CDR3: CASSLGGSGSVDTQYF. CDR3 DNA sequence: TGTGCCAGCAGCCTCGGGGGGAGCGGGAGTGTGGATACGCAGTATTTT.

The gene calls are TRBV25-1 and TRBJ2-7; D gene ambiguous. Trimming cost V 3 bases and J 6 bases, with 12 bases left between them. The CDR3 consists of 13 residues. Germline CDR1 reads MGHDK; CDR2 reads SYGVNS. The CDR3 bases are TGTGCCAGCAGTGACGGAGTCCTCCTCGAGCAGTACTTC. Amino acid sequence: CASSDGVLLEQYF.

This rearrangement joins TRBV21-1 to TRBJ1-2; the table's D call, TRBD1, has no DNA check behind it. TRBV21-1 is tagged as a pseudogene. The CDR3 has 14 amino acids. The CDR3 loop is CASSKEEGDYGYTF. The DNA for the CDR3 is TGTGCCAGCAGCAAAGAAGAGGGGGACTATGGCTACACCTTC.

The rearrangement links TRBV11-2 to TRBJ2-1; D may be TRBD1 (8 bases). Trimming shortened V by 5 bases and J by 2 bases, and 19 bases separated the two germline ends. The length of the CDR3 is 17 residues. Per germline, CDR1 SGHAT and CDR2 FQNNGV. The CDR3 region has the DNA TGTGCCAGCAGCCAACAGGGAGGGACAGGTACCTACAATGAGCAGTTCTTC. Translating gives CASSQQGGTGTYNEQFF.

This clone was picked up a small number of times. CDR3 sequence (DNA): TGTGCCAGCAGCCCTAGTGGGGGCGAGGAGCAGTACTTC. The encoded protein is CASSPSGGEEQYF. This chain links TRBV11-2 with TRBJ2-7; D may be TRBD1 (6 bases). The CDR3 is made up of 13 amino acids. Germline V gene sequence: CDR1 SGHAT, CDR2 FQNNGV. V was shortened by 5 bases and J by 7 bases, with 15 bases between the two germline ends.

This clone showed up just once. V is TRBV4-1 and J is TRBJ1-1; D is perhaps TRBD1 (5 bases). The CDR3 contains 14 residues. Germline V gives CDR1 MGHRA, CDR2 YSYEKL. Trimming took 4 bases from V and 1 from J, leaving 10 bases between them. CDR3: CASSRAGGNTEAFF. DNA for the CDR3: TGCGCCAGCAGCCGAGCGGGGGGGAACACTGAAGCTTTCTTT.

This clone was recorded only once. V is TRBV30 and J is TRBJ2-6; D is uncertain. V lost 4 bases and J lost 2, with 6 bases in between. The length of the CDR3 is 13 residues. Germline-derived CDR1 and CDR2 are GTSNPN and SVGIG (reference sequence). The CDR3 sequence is CAWIAAGANVLTF. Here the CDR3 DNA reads TGTGCCTGGATTGCAGCTGGGGCCAACGTCCTGACTTTC.

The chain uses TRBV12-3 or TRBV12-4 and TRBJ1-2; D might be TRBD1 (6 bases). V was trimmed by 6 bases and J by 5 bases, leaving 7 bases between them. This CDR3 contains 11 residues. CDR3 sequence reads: CASSTGYGYTF. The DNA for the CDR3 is TGTGCCAGCAGCACAGGGTATGGCTACACCTTC.